The clone carrying this T cell receptor (beta chain) was counted between two and nine times. The data were taken from a study of blood T cell repertoires in COVID-19. Across the whole study: Acute and convalescent COVID-19 samples came from the United States, Italy and Spain.

As processed by the authors: It was from reference gene primer amplification that nucleated cell counts were estimated. The protocol was immunoSEQ multiplex PCR, while the TCRdb copy is restricted to in-frame clones and leaves out a portion. From that table come the V and J calls and clone size; the DNA was used to work out D and trimming. The sample yields 190,000 or so clones, around 84% seen once. V was pared by 7 bases and J by 0 bases, with 7 bases of the junction left unmatched. From germline, CDR1 is SQVTM and CDR2 ANQGSEA. This CDR3 region has 16 residues. The source of this sequence is a middle-aged man with active or convalescent COVID-19. The sequenced material came from peripheral blood. The gene calls are TRBV29-1 and TRBJ2-6, with 9 bases that match TRBD1. The CDR3 loop is CSGGTGKNSGANVLTF. DNA of the CDR3: TGCAGCGGGGGGACAGGGAAAAACTCTGGGGCCAACGTCCTGACTTTC. Full variable domain (rest looked up from reference TRBV29-1 and TRBJ2-6): SAVISQKPSRDICQRGTSLTIQCQVDSQVTMMFWYRQQPGQSLTLIATANQGSEATYESGFVIDKFPISRPNLTFSTLTVSNMSPEDSSIYLCSGGTGKNSGANVLTFGAGSRLTVL.